The rows below give T cell receptor beta chains drawn from one sample of a study of CD8 T cells in ankylosing spondylitis. TCRdb independently ran MiXCR on the 5' RACE reads; one entry per CDR3 protein. The data contain 150,000 to 200,000 distinct CDR3 sequences, 25% to 35% of them singletons. Source material: synovial fluid, either unsorted or a sorted T cell fraction (not recorded which). Every receptor here comes from a male donor with ankylosing spondylitis. CDR3s include the opening cysteine and the closing phenylalanine or tryptophan. D genes are given only for firm matches. The size of a clone is reported for some rows only, either as once, few or many, or as a class for expanded clones.

D gene,V gene,CDR3 length,J gene,clone size,CDR3 DNA,CDR3 protein
TRBD2,TRBV29-1,13,TRBJ2-3,.,TGCAGCGCCAGGACTAGCATTGTGGATACGCAGTATTTT,CSARTSIVDTQYF
TRBD1,TRBV7-8,15,TRBJ1-2,few,TGTGCCAGCAGCTTAGGTCCAGGGGGTTCCTATGGCTACACCTTC,CASSLGPGGSYGYTF
TRBD2,TRBV5-1,14,TRBJ2-7,.,TGCGCCAGCAGCTCCACTAGCGGGAGCTACGAGCAGTACTTC,CASSSTSGSYEQYF
.,TRBV12-3/TRBV12-4,16,TRBJ1-2,few,TGTGCCAGCAGTTCCCTTACAGGGCGGACTAACTATGGCTACACCTTC,CASSSLTGRTNYGYTF
.,TRBV6-6,13,TRBJ2-5,.,TGTGCCAGCAGTTACCTGGGGTCCCAGACCCAGTACTTC,CASSYLGSQTQYF
TRBD2,TRBV10-2,15,TRBJ2-1,.,TGCGCCAGCAGTGGGGCCGGGGGGGCATCAGGGGAGCAGTTCTTC,CASSGAGGASGEQFF
.,TRBV11-1,15,TRBJ2-3,.,TGTGCCAGCAGCGCCTCCGGGATTAGCACAGATACGCAGTATTTT,CASSASGISTDTQYF
.,TRBV7-3,14,TRBJ2-2,.,TGTGCCAGCAGCTTTAACACGGACACCGGGGAGCTGTTTTTT,CASSFNTDTGELFF
.,TRBV7-2,14,TRBJ2-2,.,TGTGCCAGCAGCTCGCCGTGGAGGACCGGGGAGCTGTTTTTT,CASSSPWRTGELFF
.,TRBV7-2,14,TRBJ2-7,.,TGTGCCAGCAGCTTAGATCCAGAACCCTACGAGCAGTACTTC,CASSLDPEPYEQYF
.,TRBV7-9,14,TRBJ2-1,few,TGTGCCAGCAGCTTAGCGGGGGCCTACAATGAGCAGTTCTTC,CASSLAGAYNEQFF
.,TRBV7-2,13,TRBJ2-5,.,TGTGCCAGCAGCTTCTTGGGTTCTGGGACCCAGTACTTC,CASSFLGSGTQYF
TRBD1,TRBV4-3,15,TRBJ2-7,many,TGCGCCAGCAGCCAAGAGTTCAGGGGGCCCGACGAGCAGTACTTC,CASSQEFRGPDEQYF
.,TRBV7-9,16,TRBJ2-6,.,TGTGCCAGCAGCCTTAAGGGGGGGTCTGGGGCCAACGTCCTGACTTTC,CASSLKGGSGANVLTF
TRBD1,TRBV2,14,TRBJ1-4,.,TGTGCCAGCAGCTACAGGGGGCGAGGCGAAAAACTGTTTTTT,CASSYRGRGEKLFF
.,TRBV12-3/TRBV12-4,13,TRBJ2-7,few,TGTGCCAGCAGCAGACAGGTGGGCGACGAGCAGTACTTC,CASSRQVGDEQYF
TRBD1,TRBV6-1,17,TRBJ2-5,few,TGTGCCAGCAGGGGCCGGAATATGGACAGGACCCAAGAGACCCAGTACTTC,CASRGRNMDRTQETQYF
.,TRBV5-1,15,TRBJ2-7,once,TGCGCCAGCAGCCCAGACCTGGGGGTGCTCTACGAGCAGTACTTC,CASSPDLGVLYEQYF
.,TRBV5-1,13,TRBJ2-7,few,TGCGCCAGCAGTTCGACAGCATCCTACGAGCAGTACTTC,CASSSTASYEQYF
TRBD2,TRBV5-1,14,TRBJ2-1,.,TGCGCCAGCAGCCCCGGACTAGCGGGAAGGGAGCAGTTCTTC,CASSPGLAGREQFF
TRBD1,TRBV18,15,TRBJ1-2,few,TGTGCCAGCTCACGCCAGACAGGGTACGCCTATGGCTACACCTTC,CASSRQTGYAYGYTF
.,TRBV4-2,15,TRBJ1-6,few,TGTGCCAGCAGCCATGCAGGGACCGATAATTCACCCCTCCACTTT,CASSHAGTDNSPLHF
.,TRBV3-1,16,TRBJ2-3,many,TGTGCCAGCAGCCAAGCGGATCTAGCGTACACAGATACGCAGTATTTT,CASSQADLAYTDTQYF
.,TRBV20-1,13,TRBJ1-5,few,TGCAGTGCTAGGGACAGCATGAATCAGCCCCAGCATTTT,CSARDSMNQPQHF
TRBD2,TRBV4-2,16,TRBJ2-5,.,TGTGCCAGCAGCCAAGAGAGGAGCGGGGGGGCGGAGACCCAGTACTTC,CASSQERSGGAETQYF
.,TRBV15,15,TRBJ1-4,.,TGTGCCACCAGTTACGGAGGAGGGAATAATGAAAAACTGTTTTTT,CATSYGGGNNEKLFF
.,TRBV10-3,15,TRBJ2-2,.,TGTGCCATCCTTCGGACTGGAACGAACACCGGGGAGCTGTTTTTT,CAILRTGTNTGELFF
TRBD1,TRBV5-6,16,TRBJ2-7,few,TGTGCCAGCAGCTTCGGACAGGACCAGCCCCCTTACGAGCAGTACTTC,CASSFGQDQPPYEQYF
.,TRBV2,15,TRBJ2-2,.,TGTGCCAGCAGTGCTCAGGGAGGAAACACCGGGGAGCTGTTTTTT,CASSAQGGNTGELFF
TRBD2,TRBV5-1,15,TRBJ2-3,once,TGCGCCAGCGTAGCGGGGATAACTAGCACAGATACGCAGTATTTT,CASVAGITSTDTQYF
TRBD1,TRBV11-2,15,TRBJ2-1,few,TGTGCCAGCAGCTTAGCAGGGGGCAGGGGGAATGAGCAGTTCTTC,CASSLAGGRGNEQFF
.,TRBV6-1,18,TRBJ1-1,.,TGTGCCAGCAGTGCCCTGGTCGCGTTGGGGGGGGCGAACACTGAAGCTTTCTTT,CASSALVALGGANTEAFF
.,TRBV11-3,15,TRBJ2-7,.,TGTGCCAGCAGCTTAGTAGTGGCAGGGTCCTACGAGCAGTACTTC,CASSLVVAGSYEQYF
TRBD1,TRBV5-6,15,TRBJ1-1,many,TGTGCCAGCAGTCGGACAGGGGCTATGAACACTGAAGCTTTCTTT,CASSRTGAMNTEAFF
.,TRBV7-3,11,TRBJ2-1,many,TGTGCCAGCAGCTTAAACGGGTTACAGTTCTTC,CASSLNGLQFF
.,TRBV5-1,14,TRBJ1-2,.,TGCGCCAGCAGCCCGGAGCGGGGTTTTGGTGGCTACACCTTC,CASSPERGFGGYTF